This paragraph reports one TCR beta chain. Its matching antigen is unknown. The data stem from a study of blood T cells in healthy people across ages. General study results and limits: Estimated diversity, derived from one million T cells, was regarded as an underestimate. PBMCs left unsorted prevented a conclusive naive versus antigen-experienced comparison. The percentage of naive T cells correlated strongly with TCR beta diversity.

The CDR3 extends over 15 amino acids. Unmatched junction bases numbered 10, after V lost 6 bases and J lost 7 bases. Per the germline V gene, CDR1 is MNHEY and CDR2 is SMNVEV (reference sequence). The use of a sample-barcoded 5' primer and a J-beta primer mix characterized a second PCR of roughly 6 to 11 cycles. TCRdb reanalysed the 5' RACE reads using MiXCR and keeps one entry per CDR3 protein. The table includes around 990,000 distinct CDR3 sequences, more than 30% detected once. The J gene is TRBJ2-3, the V gene TRBV27, with 10 positions matching TRBD2. The receptor comes from a man younger than 35 in good health. The specimen sequenced was blood. The CDR3 sequence is CASRQPGLAYHTQYF. The CDR3, as DNA: TGTGCCAGCAGACAGCCGGGACTAGCGTATCATACGCAGTATTTT.